A selection of T cell receptor beta chains follows, all from one sample in a study of T cell responses to AZD1222 COVID-19 vaccine. Profiled with immunoSEQ multiplex PCR; TCRdb holds only in-frame clones, not every one. The data hold 150,000 to 200,000 clones, with roughly nine tenths observed a single time. The material sequenced was peripheral blood, taken on day 0 of AZD1222 vaccination. Receptors were obtained from an adult in good health. The CDR3 runs from the conserved cysteine through the conserved F or W. The D gene is left open where the match is weak. Size is omitted from some rows. Given values are once, few, many or a class for expanded clones.

>.|few|TRBJ1-5|TRBV19
CASSPDHNRGPQHF
TGTGCCAGTAGTCCAGACCATAACCGGGGGCCCCAGCATTTT
>.|.|TRBJ1-1|TRBV30
CAWGASTEAFF
TGTGCCTGGGGGGCGAGTACAGAAGCTTTCTTT
>TRBD1|.|TRBJ1-5|TRBV2
CASTTGTGGTQPQHF
TGTGCCAGCACCACCGGAACAGGGGGAACTCAGCCCCAGCATTTT
>.|.|TRBJ2-1|TRBV7-2
CASSLGVSVGEQFF
TGTGCCAGCAGCTTAGGTGTTAGCGTGGGAGAGCAGTTCTTC
>.|.|TRBJ1-3|TRBV30
CAWSKGSSGNTIYF
TGTGCCTGGAGTAAGGGGAGCTCTGGAAACACCATATATTTT
>.|.|TRBJ1-2|TRBV18
CASSPGIGGSNGYTF
TGTGCCAGCTCACCAGGAATTGGGGGGAGCAATGGCTACACCTTC
>.|.|TRBJ1-2|TRBV6-5
CASVPGWGGYTF
TGTGCCAGTGTACCAGGGTGGGGTGGCTACACCTTC
>TRBD2|.|TRBJ2-3|TRBV14
CASSQDLREGLADTQYF
TGTGCCAGCAGCCAAGATCTGCGGGAGGGTTTGGCAGATACGCAGTATTTT
>.|.|TRBJ1-2|TRBV12-3/TRBV12-4
CASSFDPARDYTF
TGTGCCAGCAGTTTCGATCCCGCCCGGGACTACACCTTC
>TRBD1|.|TRBJ1-6|TRBV18
CASSPGTGGRNSPLHF
TGTGCCAGCTCACCAGGGACAGGGGGTCGAAATTCACCCCTCCACTTT
>.|.|TRBJ1-5|TRBV19
CASSNPRGNQPQHF
TGTGCCAGTAGTAATCCTCGGGGCAATCAGCCCCAGCATTTT
>.|.|TRBJ1-2|TRBV12-5
CASAAPSNPYGYTF
TGTGCTAGTGCAGCTCCAAGCAACCCCTATGGCTACACCTTC
>.|.|TRBJ1-1|TRBV3-1/TRBV3-2
CASSQDRGTEAFF
TGTGCCAGCAGCCAAGACAGGGGCACTGAAGCTTTCTTT
>.|.|TRBJ2-7|TRBV6-5
CASHRAASYEQYF
TGTGCCAGCCACAGGGCCGCCTCCTACGAGCAGTACTTC
>TRBD1|.|TRBJ1-1|TRBV7-9
CASSLQGANTEAFF
TGTGCCAGCAGCTTACAGGGGGCGAACACTGAAGCTTTCTTT
>.|.|TRBJ2-7|TRBV2
CASSHPYEQYF
TGTGCCAGCAGTCATCCCTACGAGCAGTACTTC
>.|.|TRBJ1-1|TRBV7-3
CASSVGGTEEAFF
TGTGCCAGCAGCGTCGGCGGGACTGAGGAAGCTTTCTTT
>.|.|TRBJ1-2|TRBV5-4
CASSPGSANYGYTF
TGTGCCAGCAGCCCCGGATCAGCTAACTATGGCTACACCTTC
>TRBD1|.|TRBJ1-4|TRBV27
CASSQRQGGEKLFF
TGTGCCAGCAGCCAACGACAGGGTGGGGAAAAACTGTTTTTT
>TRBD2|.|TRBJ2-3|TRBV5-1
CASSLGLADYVDTQYF
TGCGCCAGCAGCCTAGGACTAGCGGATTATGTTGATACGCAGTATTTT
>.|.|TRBJ2-2|TRBV24-1
CATSDLGLNTGELFF
TGTGCCACCAGTGATTTGGGGCTGAACACCGGGGAGCTGTTTTTT
>TRBD1|few|TRBJ1-3|TRBV7-9
CASSLGDRGKVFGNTIYF
TGTGCCAGCAGCTTAGGGGACAGGGGGAAGGTGTTTGGAAACACCATATATTTT
>.|.|TRBJ1-3|TRBV6-5
CAAAPGFSGNTIYF
TGTGCCGCTGCTCCAGGGTTTTCTGGAAACACCATATATTTT
>.|.|TRBJ1-3|TRBV21-1
CASSFRDLSFVDSGNTIYF
TGTGCCAGCAGCTTCCGGGACCTCTCCTTCGTAGACTCTGGAAACACCATATATTTT
>.|.|TRBJ1-2|TRBV9
CASSETAGGYGYTF
TGTGCCAGCAGCGAGACAGCGGGCGGCTATGGCTACACCTTC
>.|.|TRBJ2-6|TRBV5-1
CASSLEVITPFDGANVLTF
TGCGCCAGCAGCTTGGAGGTGATAACCCCCTTTGATGGGGCCAACGTCCTGACTTTC
>TRBD1|.|TRBJ2-3|TRBV5-1
CASSSGQGGTDTQYF
TGCGCCAGCAGCTCGGGACAGGGGGGAACAGATACGCAGTATTTT
>.|.|TRBJ1-3|TRBV28
CASSLSGSGGNTIYF
TGTGCCAGCAGTTTATCAGGGTCTGGTGGAAACACCATATATTTT
>.|.|TRBJ2-2|TRBV19
CASSPMSGGSNTGELFF
TGTGCCAGTAGTCCAATGTCTGGCGGGTCAAACACCGGGGAGCTGTTTTTT
>TRBD1|few|TRBJ2-2|TRBV2
CASGTRDRGLGELFF
TGTGCCAGCGGCACCCGGGACAGGGGGCTTGGGGAGCTGTTTTTT
>.|.|TRBJ1-6|TRBV5-6
CASSASGGLRNSPLHF
TGTGCCAGCAGCGCCTCCGGGGGGCTGAGGAATTCACCCCTCCACTTT
>TRBD1|.|TRBJ2-7|TRBV28
CASIPTGAYEQYF
TGTGCCAGCATCCCGACAGGGGCGTACGAGCAGTACTTC
>TRBD2|few|TRBJ2-5|TRBV30
CAWRGLISGRVLQETQYF
TGTGCCTGGAGGGGCCTTATAAGCGGGAGGGTGCTCCAAGAGACCCAGTACTTC
>TRBD1|few|TRBJ2-7|TRBV5-8
CASSYDRGPQYF
TGTGCCAGCAGCTATGACAGGGGGCCGCAGTACTTC
>.|.|TRBJ2-1|TRBV19
CASTIRGLHNEQFF
TGTGCCAGTACCATTAGGGGACTGCACAATGAGCAGTTCTTC
>TRBD2|.|TRBJ2-7|TRBV27
CASSRTSGIPAWEQYF
TGTGCCAGCAGCCGGACTAGCGGGATACCTGCTTGGGAGCAGTACTTC
>.|.|TRBJ2-6|TRBV29-1
CSADRSGANVLTF
TGCAGCGCTGACCGCTCTGGGGCCAACGTCCTGACTTTC
>.|once|TRBJ1-1|TRBV5-4
CASSLDQGLQRNTEAFF
TGTGCCAGCAGCTTGGACCAGGGGTTACAGAGGAACACTGAAGCTTTCTTT
>TRBD2|.|TRBJ2-1|TRBV15
CATSRDLAGSYNEQFF
TGTGCCACCAGCAGAGATCTAGCGGGCAGTTACAATGAGCAGTTCTTC
>.|few|TRBJ2-7|TRBV6-5
CASSYSLVPGYYEQYF
TGTGCCAGCAGTTACTCTCTGGTCCCCGGATACTACGAGCAGTACTTC
>.|.|TRBJ1-1|TRBV28
CAISLPLNTEAFF
TGTGCCATTTCGTTGCCACTTAACACTGAAGCTTTCTTT
>.|few|TRBJ1-4|TRBV7-9
CASSLGLGEKLFF
TGTGCCAGCAGCTTAGGGTTGGGAGAAAAACTGTTTTTT
>.|.|TRBJ2-5|TRBV5-6
CASSLEVLGETQYF
TGTGCCAGCAGCTTGGAGGTCCTGGGGGAGACCCAGTACTTC
>.|.|TRBJ2-3|TRBV9
CASSPSAGQSSTDTQYF
TGTGCCAGCAGCCCTTCAGCCGGGCAATCTAGCACAGATACGCAGTATTTT
>.|.|TRBJ1-6|TRBV5-1
CASSRGNSNNSPLHF
TGCGCCAGCAGCCGAGGGAATTCGAATAATTCACCCCTCCACTTT
>.|.|TRBJ1-5|TRBV10-3
CAISRREGSNQPQHF
TGTGCCATCTCTCGGAGGGAGGGAAGCAATCAGCCCCAGCATTTT
>.|.|TRBJ2-7|TRBV7-9
CASSFSTRGAYEQYF
TGTGCCAGCAGCTTCTCTACGCGCGGAGCCTACGAGCAGTACTTC
>.|.|TRBJ1-2|TRBV2
CASSDYARDGYTF
TGTGCCAGCAGTGATTATGCAAGGGACGGCTACACCTTC
>.|.|TRBJ2-5|TRBV7-9
CASSVGPRVQETQYF
TGTGCCAGCAGCGTAGGACCCCGTGTCCAAGAGACCCAGTACTTC
>TRBD2|.|TRBJ2-3|TRBV7-9
CASSQIAGGPTDTQYF
TGTGCCAGCAGCCAAATAGCGGGAGGCCCCACAGATACGCAGTATTTT
>.|.|TRBJ1-1|TRBV11-2
CASSLWTPEAFF
TGTGCCAGCAGCTTATGGACCCCTGAAGCTTTCTTT
>TRBD1|.|TRBJ1-3|TRBV6-5
CASSQTGASGNTIYF
TGTGCCAGCAGTCAGACAGGGGCCTCCGGAAACACCATATATTTT
>.|.|TRBJ1-2|TRBV28
CASRPSGVNGYTF
TGTGCCAGCAGGCCAAGCGGGGTTAATGGCTACACCTTC
>TRBD2|.|TRBJ2-1|TRBV6-5
CASRSLAGGYNEQFF
TGTGCCAGCAGATCGCTAGCGGGAGGCTACAATGAGCAGTTCTTC
>.|.|TRBJ2-7|TRBV27
CASSPRSGRTYEQYF
TGTGCCAGCAGTCCGAGGTCAGGCCGCACCTACGAGCAGTACTTC
>.|.|TRBJ2-4|TRBV19
CASSIPGERGKNIQYF
TGTGCCAGTAGTATACCGGGGGAGAGAGGCAAAAACATTCAGTACTTC
>.|.|TRBJ2-7|TRBV7-9
CASSLPSGTESYEQYF
TGTGCCAGCAGCCTCCCTTCCGGGACTGAGTCCTACGAGCAGTACTTC